Presented here are 23 T cell receptor beta chains from one specimen sequenced in a study of blood T cell repertoires in COVID-19. Repertoires were generated with immunoSEQ multiplex PCR, while TCRdb's copy carries only in-frame clones and drops some. Among roughly 100,000 clones listed, under 85% were seen once. The material sequenced was peripheral blood. These receptors all come from a woman between 55 and 75 years old with acute or convalescent COVID-19.

The J gene is TRBJ1-3, the V gene TRBV5-1; 7 bases are a match to TRBD1. From germline, CDR1 is SGHRS and CDR2 YFSETQ. This CDR3 is 14 amino acids long. V trimming: 4 bases; J trimming: 1 base; junction bases outside the gene matches: 2. CDR3 DNA sequence: TGCGCCAGCAGCGAGGGACAGTCTGGAAACACCATATATTTT. Translated: CASSEGQSGNTIYF.

The V call is TRBV4-1, the J call TRBJ2-7; maybe TRBD2 (6 bases). The V end lost 1 base, the J end lost 0 bases, and 10 bases lay between the germline ends. CDR1 is MGHRA, CDR2 YSYEKL, per germline. CDR3 length: 15 residues. This CDR3 is CASSQALGSSYEQYF. Here the CDR3 DNA reads TGCGCCAGCAGCCAAGCTCTCGGGAGCTCCTACGAGCAGTACTTC.

The V gene is TRBV10-3, the J gene TRBJ2-3; 10 bases align to TRBD2. The trim removed 2 bases at V and 1 base at J, leaving 3 bases unmatched. CDR3 length: 16 amino acids. Germline CDR1 reads ENHRY; CDR2 reads SYGVKD. The CDR3 region is CAISEKREGGTDTQYF. Written as DNA, the CDR3 is TGTGCCATCAGTGAGAAGCGGGAGGGCGGCACAGATACGCAGTATTTT.

The genes are TRBV18 and TRBJ1-6; no clear D gene. V gave up 2 bases and J gave up 7 bases, with 9 bases separating them. This CDR3 spans 14 amino acids. Germline CDR1 and CDR2: KGHSH and LQKENI. CDR3 sequence reads: CASSPEASNSPLHF. For the CDR3, the DNA is TGTGCCAGCTCACCAGAGGCGAGCAATTCACCCCTCCACTTT.

The rearrangement joins TRBV20-1 to TRBJ2-1; 8 nucleotides agree with TRBD2. The CDR3 loop spans 15 amino acids. Germline CDR1 is DFQATT and CDR2 is SNEGSKA (reference sequence). With V trimmed by 3 bases and J by 4 bases, 8 bases remained unmatched. The CDR3 is CSASFPLAGYNEQFF. For the CDR3, the DNA is TGCAGTGCTAGTTTCCCCCTAGCGGGTTACAATGAGCAGTTCTTC.

V gene TRBV18 combines with J gene TRBJ1-4, with D uncertain. The CDR3 consists of 13 residues. The V end lost 0 bases, the J end lost 8 bases, and 7 bases lay between the germline ends. In germline, CDR1 is KGHSH, CDR2 LQKENI. CDR3 sequence: CASSPPSTEKLFF. As DNA, the CDR3 is TGTGCCAGCTCACCACCGTCGACAGAAAAACTGTTTTTT.

This chain uses TRBV6-5 with TRBJ1-2; the match to TRBD1 covers 7 bases. Trimming cost V 6 bases and J 2 bases; bases outside gene matches: 9. There are 15 residues in the CDR3. The germline gives CDR1 MNHEY, CDR2 SVGAGI. The CDR3 DNA reads as TGTGCCAGCAGGAAAGGACAGGCGATAAACTATGGCTACACCTTC. This gives the protein CASRKGQAINYGYTF.

As regards this clone: At one end, the junction sequence differs from germline, possibly due to a read error. This chain connects TRBV28 to TRBJ1-5, with 8 bases matching TRBD1. The V gene's germline CDR1 is MDHEN and CDR2 SYDVKM. This CDR3 spans 13 amino acids. The CDR3 region has the DNA TGTGCCAGCAGTACATGGGACAGGAGCAATCGTGATTTT. Amino acids: CASSTWDRSNRDF.

CDR3 DNA sequence: TGTGCCAGTAGTACCTTTCCACTAGCGGGAGGCTCCTACAATGAGCAGTTCTTC. The encoded protein is CASSTFPLAGGSYNEQFF. The V call is TRBV19, the J call TRBJ2-1, with 12 bases aligning to TRBD2. Germline values: CDR1 LNHDA, CDR2 SQIVND (reference sequence). The CDR3 runs 18 residues. Germline trimming cut 4 bases from V and 0 bases from J; bases unmatched to any gene: 7.

The V gene is TRBV3-1 (or the pseudogene TRBV3-2), the J gene TRBJ2-7; TRBD2 matches at 12 bases. Germline CDR1 and CDR2: LGHDT and YNNKEL (reference sequence). After removal of 2 bases from V and 7 bases from J, the junction contained 3 bases not matched to a gene. The CDR3 totals 14 residues. CDR3 bases: TGTGCCAGCAGCCAACTAGCGGGGGGGCTTGAGCAGTACTTC. It specifies CASSQLAGGLEQYF.

J is TRBJ1-1 and V is TRBV21-1. TRBV21-1 is a pseudogene segment. The CDR3 consists of 18 residues. The CDR3 coding sequence is TGTGCCAGCATTCCGAGGGGGGGGGCCCGACCATTGAACACTGAAGCTTTCTTT. Its protein is CASIPRGGARPLNTEAFF.

The chain uses TRBV28 and TRBJ2-5; TRBD2 aligns across 7 bases. CDR1 and CDR2 from the germline V gene are MDHEN and SYDVKM. V lost 9 bases and J lost 1; bases outside the gene matches: 5. The CDR3 sequence is 13 residues long. The CDR3 region is CASAGGGQETQYF. CDR3 sequence (DNA): TGTGCCAGTGCTGGGGGGGGCCAAGAGACCCAGTACTTC.

This chain connects TRBV28 to TRBJ2-4; the D gene is possibly TRBD2 (5 bases). V was trimmed by 5 bases and J by 3 bases, leaving 20 bases between them. The germline V gene encodes CDR1 MDHEN and CDR2 SYDVKM. This CDR3 comprises 17 residues. CDR3 in amino acids: CASSPPGFHDGKNIQYF. The CDR3, as DNA: TGTGCCAGCAGTCCGCCGGGATTCCACGATGGCAAAAACATTCAGTACTTC.

This clone was seen a few times. Written as DNA, the CDR3 is TGTGCCAGCAGTTCCTTACCACGGACTAGCGGACACACAGATACGCAGTATTTT. Its protein product is CASSSLPRTSGHTDTQYF. The rearrangement links TRBV28 to TRBJ2-3; 10 nucleotides agree with TRBD2. Losses at the gene ends were 4 bases for V and 2 bases for J; bases not matched to a gene: 12. The CDR3 totals 18 residues. Germline values: CDR1 MDHEN, CDR2 SYDVKM.

This clone has a handful of counts. CDR3: CASSGGRGDQPQHF. The CDR3 DNA follows: TGTGCCAGCAGTGGGGGTCGGGGGGATCAGCCCCAGCATTTT. This chain connects TRBV2 to TRBJ1-5, with a possible D match to TRBD1 (5 bases). V dropped 4 bases and J dropped 5 bases, with 12 bases sitting between them. Germline CDR1 is SNHLY and CDR2 is FYNNEI. CDR3 size: 14 residues.

The genes are TRBV25-1 and TRBJ2-4; 7 bases are a match to TRBD1. The CDR3 sequence is 17 residues long. The trim removed 3 bases at V and 0 bases at J, leaving 8 bases unmatched. Germline assignment: CDR1 MGHDK and CDR2 SYGVNS. The CDR3 sequence: CASSEEDRAKAKNIQYF. In nucleotides, the CDR3 is TGTGCCAGCAGTGAGGAAGACAGGGCGAAAGCCAAAAACATTCAGTACTTC. Combining the CDR3 with reference TRBV25-1 and TRBJ2-4 gives the whole variable domain EADIYQTPRYLVIGTGKKITLECSQTMGHDKMYWYQQDPGMELHLIHYSYGVNSTEKGDLSSESTVSRIRTEHFPLTLESARPSHTSQYLCASSEEDRAKAKNIQYFGAGTRLSVL.

This clone was counted only a few times. The rearrangement joins TRBV5-4 to TRBJ1-2; the D gene is possibly TRBD1 (5 bases). There are 14 residues in the CDR3. Germline lookup yields CDR1 SGHNT and CDR2 YYREEE (reference sequence). The V and J ends lost 3 bases and 5 bases respectively, with 14 bases between them. CDR3 DNA sequence: TGTGCCAGCAGCTCACGGCAGGGTCTTTATGGCTACACCTTC. It specifies CASSSRQGLYGYTF.

The rearrangement links TRBV19 to TRBJ1-5; TRBD1 matches at 10 bases. This CDR3 spans 18 amino acids. Trimming removed 3 bases from V and 2 bases from J; junction bases left unmatched: 10. Germline CDR1 LNHDA, CDR2 SQIVND (reference sequence). As DNA, the CDR3 is TGTGCCAGTAGTATCTCCTGGGGTGGGACAGGGGGCAATCAGCCCCAGCATTTT. This encodes CASSISWGGTGGNQPQHF.

This clone has more than one count but fewer than ten. The chain has TRBV5-4 and TRBJ2-7; tentatively, D is TRBD2 (5 bases). CDR1 is SGHNT and CDR2 is YYREEE in the germline V gene (reference sequence). V was clipped by 0 bases and J by 1 base, with 11 bases between them. This CDR3 is 15 amino acids long. The CDR3 here is CASSLAGVLSYEQYF. The CDR3 DNA is TGTGCCAGCAGCTTGGCCGGGGTTTTATCCTACGAGCAGTACTTC. Complete variable domain (other parts from reference TRBV5-4 and TRBJ2-7): ETGVTQSPTHLIKTRGQQVTLRCSSQSGHNTVSWYQQALGQGPQFIFQYYREEENGRGNFPPRFSGLQFPNYSSELNVNALELDDSALYLCASSLAGVLSYEQYFGPGTRLTVT.

The V gene is TRBV2, the J gene TRBJ2-4; a weak D match, TRBD1 (7 bases). Per germline, CDR1 SNHLY and CDR2 FYNNEI. The CDR3 contains 11 residues. Trimming pared 6 bases from V and 10 bases from J, leaving 10 bases between. The CDR3 bases are TGTGCCAGCAGGGCGGGACAGATTCAGTACTTC. This sequence encodes CASRAGQIQYF.

CDR3: CASRIWATETQYF. CDR3 nucleotide sequence: TGCGCCAGCAGAATCTGGGCAACGGAGACCCAGTACTTC. This rearrangement joins TRBV5-1 to TRBJ2-5; D remains ambiguous. V was cut by 5 bases and J by 5 bases, with 13 bases left in between. Germline V lookup: CDR1 SGHRS, CDR2 YFSETQ. This CDR3 contains 13 residues.

This clone was observed a handful of times. The rearrangement joins TRBV19 to TRBJ1-2; 9 nucleotides line up with TRBD1. With V trimmed by 5 bases and J by 3 bases, 4 bases remained unmatched. The germline V gene has CDR1 LNHDA and CDR2 SQIVND (reference sequence). This CDR3 contains 14 residues. CDR3 sequence reads: CASSVTGGHYGYTF. CDR3 nucleotides: TGTGCCAGTAGTGTGACAGGGGGGCACTATGGCTACACCTTC.

This clone was recorded a few times. The chain recombines TRBV6-1 with TRBJ1-2, with D unresolved. The CDR3 contains 14 residues. The V gene lost 4 bases and the J gene lost 0 bases, with 9 bases spanning the gap. Germline CDR1 reads MNHNS; CDR2 reads SASEGT. The CDR3 DNA sequence: TGTGCCAGCAGTGGAGCAGCGGCTAACTATGGCTACACCTTC. Translating gives CASSGAAANYGYTF.